The 18 T cell receptor beta chains presented below share a single source sample, sequenced in a study of T-cell memory formation after mild COVID-19. TCRdb processed the 5' RACE reads anew with MiXCR; each CDR3 protein has one entry. This table holds more than 300,000 distinct CDR3 sequences, more than 20% found once. Material for sequencing was PBMCs or a T cell subset sorted from them (not recorded which). These TCRs come from a man between 18 and 29 years old who had mild COVID-19 (a few samples of this study predate the infection). Cell type and time point are not known.

In this sample, this clonotype turned up a few times. The chain uses TRBV12-3 or TRBV12-4 and TRBJ1-5, with D uncertain. The length of the CDR3 is 14 residues. Trimming cost V 3 bases and J 6 bases, with 12 bases left between them. The CDR3: CASSFHEGGQPQHF. For the CDR3, the DNA is TGTGCCAGCAGTTTTCATGAGGGAGGTCAGCCCCAGCATTTT.

The chain's CDR3 is CASSSRHWDQPQHF. The CDR3 DNA is TGTGCCAGCAGTTCCCGACATTGGGATCAGCCCCAGCATTTT. J is TRBJ1-5 and V is TRBV27; D uncertain. This CDR3 comprises 14 residues. Germline-derived CDR1 and CDR2 are MNHEY and SMNVEV (reference sequence). V was shortened by 4 bases and J by 5 bases, with 12 bases between the two germline ends.

About this clonotype itself: This may come from a read error, since a much larger clone is one base off. This chain links TRBV6-4 with TRBJ2-2; 10 positions agree with TRBD2. V was clipped by 2 bases and J by 3 bases; unmatched bases: 0. The CDR3 sequence is 15 residues long. Germline V gives CDR1 MRHNA, CDR2 SNTAGT. The DNA of the CDR3 is TGTGCCAGCAGTGACACTAGCGGGGACACCGGGGAGCTGTTTTTT. Encoded protein: CASSDTSGDTGELFF.

This clonotype was seen a few times. The chain links TRBV30 to TRBJ1-5; 7 positions agree with TRBD1. The CDR3 extends over 14 amino acids. CDR1 and CDR2 (germline): GTSNPN, SVGIG (reference sequence). J was trimmed by 4 bases and V by 7 bases; bases with no gene match: 10. For the CDR3, the DNA is TGTGCCTACGCTCAGACAGGGAGGAATCAGCCCCAGCATTTT. Residues: CAYAQTGRNQPQHF.

A few counts support this clonotype. The chain has TRBV29-1 and TRBJ1-3; no clear D gene. CDR1 and CDR2 from the germline V gene are SQVTM and ANQGSEA. This CDR3 contains 13 residues. Trimming shortened V by 4 bases and J by 6 bases, and 13 bases separated the two germline ends. This CDR3 is CSVAKQLENTIYF. The CDR3 nucleotides are TGCAGCGTTGCAAAGCAGTTGGAAAACACCATATATTTT.

This clonotype has more than one count but fewer than ten. The chain carries TRBV11-2 and TRBJ1-1; perhaps TRBD1 as D (5 bases). The CDR3 consists of 17 residues. Trimming removed 1 base at V and 1 base at J, with 16 bases between. CDR1 and CDR2 from the germline V gene are SGHAT and FQNNGV. The CDR3 reads CASSLGQRFFQNTEAFF. The CDR3 DNA reads TGTGCCAGCAGCTTAGGACAGAGATTCTTCCAGAACACTGAAGCTTTCTTT.

This clonotype occurred a few times. The chain recombines TRBV4-2 with TRBJ2-5; tentatively, D is TRBD2 (5 bases). Germline V CDR1 and CDR2: LGHNA, YNFKEQ. Trimming took off 2 bases at V and 5 bases at J, with 12 bases between the two ends. This CDR3 has 14 amino acids. Here the CDR3 reads CASSQSTREETQYF. The CDR3 DNA reads TGTGCCAGCAGCCAATCCACTAGAGAGGAGACCCAGTACTTC.

This chain connects TRBV3-1 to TRBJ2-2; D is unclear. This CDR3 contains 16 residues. Trimming removed 4 bases from V and 4 bases from J, with 16 bases in between. Germline CDR1 LGHDT, CDR2 YNNKEL (reference sequence). CDR3 loop: CASSPAYSRITGELFF. The CDR3, as DNA: TGTGCCAGCAGCCCCGCCTATAGCCGCATCACCGGGGAGCTGTTTTTT.

Only a few counts were recorded for this clonotype. V and J are TRBV14 and TRBJ2-3, with 7 bases identical to TRBD2. Per germline, CDR1 SGHDN and CDR2 FVKESK. V lost 4 bases and J lost 1; bases outside the gene matches: 8. This CDR3 spans 16 amino acids. The CDR3 loop reads CASSRMRGFGTDTQYF. CDR3 sequence (DNA): TGTGCCAGCAGCCGAATGCGGGGGTTTGGCACAGATACGCAGTATTTT.

The chain is built from TRBV6-5 and TRBJ2-1; D is uncertain. The CDR3 length is 16 residues. CDR1 MNHEY and CDR2 SVGAGI come from the germline V gene. V lost 6 bases, J lost 0 bases, and 15 bases lay in between. CDR3 sequence: CASSVSSVHSYNEQFF. For the CDR3, the DNA is TGTGCCAGCAGCGTTTCTTCCGTCCACTCCTACAATGAGCAGTTCTTC.

Only a few counts were recorded for this clonotype. This rearrangement joins TRBV4-2 to TRBJ2-3, with TRBD2 matching 14 bases. This CDR3 is 17 amino acids long. V was pared by 5 bases and J by 0 bases, with 4 bases of the junction left unmatched. The germline V gene encodes CDR1 LGHNA and CDR2 YNFKEQ. The CDR3 nucleotides are TGTGCCAGCAGCAAGGGGACTAGCGGGGGAAGCACAGATACGCAGTATTTT. This gives the protein CASSKGTSGGSTDTQYF.

This clonotype showed up just a few times. The V and J genes are TRBV4-3 and TRBJ2-6; maybe TRBD1 (6 bases). Trimming took off 1 base at V and 6 bases at J, with 13 bases between the two ends. CDR1 is LGHNA, CDR2 YSLEER, per germline. CDR3 length: 16 amino acids. The CDR3 DNA reads TGCGCCAGCAGCCAAGGGCCAGGGGCTGCGGCCAACGTCCTGACTTTC. Translated, it gives CASSQGPGAAANVLTF.

This clonotype came up a few times. The chain is built from TRBV7-6 and TRBJ2-2; 8 bases fit TRBD2. The CDR3 runs 15 residues. CDR1 and CDR2 (germline): SGHVS, FNYEAQ. The V and J ends lost 3 bases and 5 bases, in that order; junction bases with no gene match: 5. The CDR3 sequence: CASSFRTSLTGELFF. The CDR3 bases are TGTGCCAGCAGCTTCCGGACTAGCTTAACCGGGGAGCTGTTTTTT.

The V and J genes are TRBV29-1 and TRBJ1-1, with unresolved D. V gave up 7 bases and J gave up 4 bases, with 19 bases separating them. The CDR3 is made up of 14 amino acids. Germline CDR1 SQVTM, CDR2 ANQGSEA. Written as DNA, the CDR3 is TGCAGCGGGAATCCTTGGCCTGGATCCACTGAAGCTTTCTTT. Amino acid sequence: CSGNPWPGSTEAFF.

This clonotype was counted only a few times. The genes are TRBV5-1 and TRBJ1-2; D may be TRBD1 (5 bases). The V end was cut by 4 bases, the J end by 8 bases, with 12 bases between. The CDR3 length is 12 residues. Germline CDR1 is SGHRS and CDR2 is YFSETQ. CDR3 residues: CASSPTERGYTF. CDR3 nucleotide sequence: TGCGCCAGCAGCCCGACAGAAAGGGGCTACACCTTC.

The rearrangement uses TRBV15 and TRBJ1-2, with TRBD1 matching 9 bases. The ends lost 4 bases at V and 8 bases at J; junction bases unmatched: 8. The CDR3 loop spans 14 amino acids. From germline, CDR1 is LNHNV and CDR2 YYDKDF (reference sequence). The CDR3 coding sequence is TGTGCCACCAGCATCTACAGGGGGCAGGAAGGCTACACCTTC. Encoded protein: CATSIYRGQEGYTF.

This clonotype was seen many times. The chain links TRBV7-2 to TRBJ2-7; 11 nucleotides match TRBD1. The V gene end was trimmed by 3 bases and the J gene end by 9 bases; junction bases not matched to a gene: 4. The CDR3 loop spans 13 amino acids. Germline V gene sequence: CDR1 SGHTA, CDR2 FQGNSA. The CDR3 sequence: CASSLGTGGRQYF. The CDR3 nucleotides read TGTGCCAGCAGCTTGGGGACAGGGGGTAGGCAGTACTTC.

This clonotype was seen a handful of times. The chain links TRBV12-3 or TRBV12-4 to TRBJ2-2, with TRBD1 matching over 11 bases. The CDR3 length is 18 residues. Trimming removed 6 bases from V and 0 bases from J; junction bases left unmatched: 9. The CDR3 sequence: CASRPLPGQGANTGELFF. The CDR3 nucleotides are TGTGCCAGCAGACCACTCCCGGGACAGGGGGCGAACACCGGGGAGCTGTTTTTT.